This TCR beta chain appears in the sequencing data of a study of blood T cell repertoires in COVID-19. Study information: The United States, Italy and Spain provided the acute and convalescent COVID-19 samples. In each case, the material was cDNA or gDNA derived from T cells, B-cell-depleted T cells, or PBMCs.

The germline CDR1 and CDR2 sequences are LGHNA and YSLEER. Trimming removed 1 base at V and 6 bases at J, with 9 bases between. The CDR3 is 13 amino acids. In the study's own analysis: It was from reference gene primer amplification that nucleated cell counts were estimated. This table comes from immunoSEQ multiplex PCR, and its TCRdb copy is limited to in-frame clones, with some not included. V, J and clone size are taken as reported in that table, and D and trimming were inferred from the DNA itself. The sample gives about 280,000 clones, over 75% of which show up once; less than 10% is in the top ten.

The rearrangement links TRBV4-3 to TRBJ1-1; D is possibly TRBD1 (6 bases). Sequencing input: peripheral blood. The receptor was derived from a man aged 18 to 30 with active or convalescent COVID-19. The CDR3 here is CASSQGGGAEAFF. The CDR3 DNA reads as TGCGCCAGCAGCCAAGGAGGGGGTGCTGAAGCTTTCTTT.